This TCR beta chain emerged from a study of blood T cell repertoires in COVID-19. Study information: Sources were T cells, B-cell-depleted T cells, or PBMCs; the material itself was cDNA or gDNA.

Germline V CDR1 and CDR2: SGHRS, YFSETQ. The CDR3 runs to 14 residues. Trimming removed 4 bases from V and 2 bases from J, with 10 bases in between. Assay: immunoSEQ multiplex PCR; the TCRdb copy retains only in-frame clones and omits some. The sample comprises more than 200,000 clones, more than 85% of which are singletons, and about 5% rests with the top ten. The V gene is TRBV5-1, the J gene TRBJ2-1, with D unclear. The sample comprised peripheral blood. This receptor was obtained from an older woman with COVID-19, enrolled during active disease. CDR3 DNA: TGCGCCAGCAGCCCTGTCCAGGCCTACAATGAGCAGTTCTTC. It codes for CASSPVQAYNEQFF.